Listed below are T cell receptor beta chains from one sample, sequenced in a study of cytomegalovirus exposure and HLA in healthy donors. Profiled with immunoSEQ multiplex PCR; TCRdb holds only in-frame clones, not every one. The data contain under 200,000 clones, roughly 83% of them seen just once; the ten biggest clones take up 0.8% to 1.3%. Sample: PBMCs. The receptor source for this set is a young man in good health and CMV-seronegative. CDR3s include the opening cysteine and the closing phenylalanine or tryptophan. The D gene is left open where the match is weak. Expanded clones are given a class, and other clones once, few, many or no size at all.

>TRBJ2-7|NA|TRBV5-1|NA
TGCGCCAGCAGCCCGCCGGGGGACGAGCAGTACTTC
CASSPPGDEQYF
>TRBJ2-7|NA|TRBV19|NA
TGTGCCAGTAGTGTTGGGACACCCTACGAGCAGTACTTC
CASSVGTPYEQYF
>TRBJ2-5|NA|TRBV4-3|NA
TGCGCCAGCAGCCAAGGGTTGGGGCAGGGGGAGACCCAGTACTTC
CASSQGLGQGETQYF
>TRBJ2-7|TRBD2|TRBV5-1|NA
TGCGCCAGCAGCTTGCAAATAGCGGGAGGGCCGGGCGAGCAGTACTTC
CASSLQIAGGPGEQYF
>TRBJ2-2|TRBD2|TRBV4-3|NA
TGCGCCAGCAGCCAAGGGGCTAGCGGCCCAACCGGGGAGCTGTTTTTT
CASSQGASGPTGELFF
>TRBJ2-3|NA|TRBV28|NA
TGTGCCAGCAGTTCGGCGGCGGGGTCTAGCACAGATACGCAGTATTTT
CASSSAAGSSTDTQYF
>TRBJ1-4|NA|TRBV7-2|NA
TGTGCCAGCAGCCTCCAGGGTGCAACTAATGAAAAACTGTTTTTT
CASSLQGATNEKLFF
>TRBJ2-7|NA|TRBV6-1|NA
TGTGCCAGCACAAACTACGAGCAGTACTTC
CASTNYEQYF
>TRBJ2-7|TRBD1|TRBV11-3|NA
TGTGCCAGCAGCCCCCGGGACAGGGAATACGACGAGCAGTACTTC
CASSPRDREYDEQYF
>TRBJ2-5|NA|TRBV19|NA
TGTGCCAGTAGTATATTGCAGGGGTTTCAAGAGACCCAGTACTTC
CASSILQGFQETQYF
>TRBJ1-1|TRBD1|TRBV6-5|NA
TGTGCCAGCAGTGAAACTCAACGACAGGGCCAAGCTTTCTTT
CASSETQRQGQAFF
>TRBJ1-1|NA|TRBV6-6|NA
TGTGCCAGCAGTACCGGGACATACACTGAAGCTTTCTTT
CASSTGTYTEAFF
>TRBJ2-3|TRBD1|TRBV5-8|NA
TGTGCCAGCAGCTTGGCTTGGGACAGGGGGGGCCCAGATACGCAGTATTTT
CASSLAWDRGGPDTQYF
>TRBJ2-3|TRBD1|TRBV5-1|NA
TGCGCCAGCAGCTATGAGAACCGGGACAGGGGCACAGATACGCAGTATTTT
CASSYENRDRGTDTQYF
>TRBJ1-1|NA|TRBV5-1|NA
TGCGCCAGCACCACGGACGGGGAAGGCATGAACACTGAAGCTTTCTTT
CASTTDGEGMNTEAFF
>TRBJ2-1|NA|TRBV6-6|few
TGTGCCAGCAGTTCTAGCGACCGTGAGCAGTTCTTC
CASSSSDREQFF
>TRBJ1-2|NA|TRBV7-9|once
TGTGCCAGCAGTTTCCCCAGCTTAACCGTACCAGGGGAAAACTATGGCTACACCTTC
CASSFPSLTVPGENYGYTF
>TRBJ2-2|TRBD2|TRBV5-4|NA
TGTGCCAGCAGCCCACCGGGACTAGCTAACACCGGGGAGCTGTTTTTT
CASSPPGLANTGELFF
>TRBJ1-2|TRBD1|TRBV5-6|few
TGTGCCAGCTCCCCACAGGGGAAGTGGTATGGCTACACCTTC
CASSPQGKWYGYTF
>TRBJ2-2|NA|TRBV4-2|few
TGTGCCAGCAGCCACTACACCGGGGAGCTGTTTTTT
CASSHYTGELFF
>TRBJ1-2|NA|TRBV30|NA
TGTGCCTATTTGGGGGGTGGCTACACCTTC
CAYLGGGYTF
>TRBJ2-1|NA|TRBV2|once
TGTGCCAGCGGAAATGAGGGGGGGACAGGCCAGTTCTTC
CASGNEGGTGQFF
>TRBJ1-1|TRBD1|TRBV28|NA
TGTGCCAGCAGTCTGCAGGGGGACGGCACTGAAGCTTTCTTT
CASSLQGDGTEAFF
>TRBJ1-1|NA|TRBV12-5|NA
TGTGCTAGTGGGAGATCGGGGGGCACTGAAGCTTTCTTT
CASGRSGGTEAFF
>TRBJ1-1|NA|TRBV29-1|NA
TGCAGCGCCACCCTCGGGGTGAACACTGAAGCTTTCTTT
CSATLGVNTEAFF
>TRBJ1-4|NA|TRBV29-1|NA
TGCAGCGCCGAGGACAGCCAGAATGAAAAACTGTTTTTT
CSAEDSQNEKLFF
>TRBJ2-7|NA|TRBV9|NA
TGTGCCAGCAGCAGAACAGGGATCCCTTCCTACGAGCAGTACTTC
CASSRTGIPSYEQYF
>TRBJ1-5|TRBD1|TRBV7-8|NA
TGTGCCAGCAGCCCCATATCTCCGGGACAGGGCAATCAGCCCCAGCATTTT
CASSPISPGQGNQPQHF
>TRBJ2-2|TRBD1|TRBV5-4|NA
TGTGCCAGCAGCTCGGACAGGGGGCTTAACGGGGAGCTGTTTTTT
CASSSDRGLNGELFF
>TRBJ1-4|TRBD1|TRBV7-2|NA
TGTGCCAGCAGCTCTCAGGGGGCTGGAGAAAAACTGTTTTTT
CASSSQGAGEKLFF
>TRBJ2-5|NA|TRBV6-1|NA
TGTGCCAGCAGTCCAACGCTGCGAGAGACCCAGTACTTC
CASSPTLRETQYF
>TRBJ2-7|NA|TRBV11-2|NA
TGTGCCAGCAGCTTAGGAATGACAGTATTATACGAGCAGTACTTC
CASSLGMTVLYEQYF